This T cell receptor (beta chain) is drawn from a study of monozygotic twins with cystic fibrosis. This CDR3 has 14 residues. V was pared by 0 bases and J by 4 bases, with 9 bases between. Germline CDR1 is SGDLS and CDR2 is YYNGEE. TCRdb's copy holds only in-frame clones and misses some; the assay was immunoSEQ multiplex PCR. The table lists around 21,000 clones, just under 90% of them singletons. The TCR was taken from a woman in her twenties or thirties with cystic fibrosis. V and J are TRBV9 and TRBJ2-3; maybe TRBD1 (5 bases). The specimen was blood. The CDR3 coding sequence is TGTGCCAGCAGCGTAGGGGGCAGGTCAGATACGCAGTATTTT. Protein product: CASSVGGRSDTQYF.